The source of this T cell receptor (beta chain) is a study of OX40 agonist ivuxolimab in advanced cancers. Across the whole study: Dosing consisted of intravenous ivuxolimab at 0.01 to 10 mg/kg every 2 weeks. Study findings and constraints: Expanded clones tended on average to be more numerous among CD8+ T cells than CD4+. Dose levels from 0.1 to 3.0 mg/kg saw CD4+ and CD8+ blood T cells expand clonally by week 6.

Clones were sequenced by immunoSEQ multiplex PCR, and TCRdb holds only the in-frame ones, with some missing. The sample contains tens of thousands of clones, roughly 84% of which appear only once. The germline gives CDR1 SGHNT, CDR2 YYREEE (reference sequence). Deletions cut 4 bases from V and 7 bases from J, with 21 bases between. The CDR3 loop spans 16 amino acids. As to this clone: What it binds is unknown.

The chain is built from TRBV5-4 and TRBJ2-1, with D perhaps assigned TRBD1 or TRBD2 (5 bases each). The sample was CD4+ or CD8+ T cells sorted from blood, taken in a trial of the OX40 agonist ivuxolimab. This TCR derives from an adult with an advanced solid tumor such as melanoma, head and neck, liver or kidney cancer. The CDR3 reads CASSVSGAYLGNEQFF. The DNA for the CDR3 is TGTGCCAGCAGCGTATCCGGGGCCTACTTGGGGAATGAGCAGTTCTTC.